Here is one TCR beta chain with its context. The antigen is unknown. These data originate in a study of OX40 agonist ivuxolimab in advanced cancers. Study-wide results and caveats: Among some nonresponders, normalized T-cell clonal expansion was also low. Relative to CD4+ cells, CD8+ T cells on average had more expanded clones. Among the least clonally expanded were partial responders at 0.1-3.0 mg/kg.

Measured with immunoSEQ multiplex PCR; TCRdb has only the in-frame clones, and not every one. The repertoire holds 20,000 to 25,000 clones, with 87% as singletons. V lost 3 bases and J lost 5; bases outside the gene matches: 4. Germline V CDR1 and CDR2: MGHDK, SYGVNS. The CDR3 runs 15 residues. The chain employs TRBV25-1 and TRBJ2-2, with TRBD2 matching over 9 bases. The sample consisted of CD4+ or CD8+ T cells sorted from blood, taken in a trial of the OX40 agonist ivuxolimab. The source of this sequence is an adult with an advanced solid tumor such as melanoma, head and neck, liver or kidney cancer. This CDR3 reads CASSDLRGGTGELFF. The CDR3 coding sequence is TGTGCCAGCAGTGATCTGCGGGGGGGTACCGGGGAGCTGTTTTTT.